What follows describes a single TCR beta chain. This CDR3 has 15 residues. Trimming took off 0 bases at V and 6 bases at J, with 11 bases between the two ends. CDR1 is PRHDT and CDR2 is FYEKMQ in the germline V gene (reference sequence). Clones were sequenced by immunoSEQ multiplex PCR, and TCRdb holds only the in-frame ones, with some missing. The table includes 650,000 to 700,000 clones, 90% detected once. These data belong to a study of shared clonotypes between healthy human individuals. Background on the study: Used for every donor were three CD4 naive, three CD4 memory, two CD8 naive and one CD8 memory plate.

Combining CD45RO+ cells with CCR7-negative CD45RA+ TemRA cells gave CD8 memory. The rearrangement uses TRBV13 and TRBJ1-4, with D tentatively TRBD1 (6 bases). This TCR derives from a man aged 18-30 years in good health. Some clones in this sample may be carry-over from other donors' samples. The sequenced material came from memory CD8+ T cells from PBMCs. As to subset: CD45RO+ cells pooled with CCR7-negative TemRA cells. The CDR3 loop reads CASSLGSGVYEKLFF. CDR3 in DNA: TGTGCCAGCAGCTTAGGTTCAGGGGTTTATGAAAAACTGTTTTTT.